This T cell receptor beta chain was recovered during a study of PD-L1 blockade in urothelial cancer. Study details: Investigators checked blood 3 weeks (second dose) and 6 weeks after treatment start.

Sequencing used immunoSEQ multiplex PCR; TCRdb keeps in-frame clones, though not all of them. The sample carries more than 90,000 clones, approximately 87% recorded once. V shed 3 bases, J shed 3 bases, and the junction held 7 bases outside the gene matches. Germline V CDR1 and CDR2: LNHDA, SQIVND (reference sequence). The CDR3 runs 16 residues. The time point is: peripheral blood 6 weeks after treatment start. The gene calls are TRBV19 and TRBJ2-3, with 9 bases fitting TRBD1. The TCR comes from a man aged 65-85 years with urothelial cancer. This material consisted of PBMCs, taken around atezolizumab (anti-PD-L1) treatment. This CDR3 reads CASSMPTGGGTDTQYF. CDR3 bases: TGTGCCAGTAGTATGCCGACAGGGGGAGGTACAGATACGCAGTATTTT.